A single sample gave rise to the 10 T cell receptor beta chains below, sequenced in a study of T cells in Graves' hyperthyroidism and ophthalmopathy (dated by TCRdb to the late 2010s). Libraries were built with multiplex PCR. The instrument given in TCRdb is Illumina HiSeq 2000. The TCR beta CDR3 regions were amplified from the RNA transcripts. The TCR CDR3 was subjected to a first round of RT-PCR using the HTBI primer set and the Qiagen OneStep RT-PCR kit. The raw public reads went through TCRdb reprocessing: fastp at Q25, MiXCR clone calling, in-frame beta chains kept. One record per CDR3 amino acid sequence lists the most common genes and DNA. This sample has roughly 350,000 distinct CDR3 sequences in its table, and roughly an eighth of those were observed once. The ten largest account for 34% of the sample. Sample: blood. The source is a woman between 35 and 50 years old with Graves' ophthalmopathy.

This clonotype was found a few times. This chain connects TRBV7-9 to TRBJ2-2, with D perhaps TRBD1 (5 bases). The CDR3 contains 12 residues. The V gene lost 5 bases and the J gene lost 6 bases, with 7 bases spanning the gap. CDR1 and CDR2 from the germline V gene are SEHNR and FQNEAQ (reference sequence). The CDR3 coding sequence is TGTGCCAGCAGCCAACAGGCCGGGGAGCTGTTTTTT. It codes for CASSQQAGELFF.

This clonotype was picked up a small number of times. J is TRBJ2-2 and V is TRBV5-1, with unresolved D. CDR3 length: 16 residues. In germline, CDR1 is SGHRS, CDR2 YFSETQ. V dropped 4 bases and J dropped 4 bases, with 17 bases sitting between them. The CDR3 DNA sequence: TGCGCCAGCAGCCCGCTTCCCTTACAGAGCACCGGGGAGCTGTTTTTT. This codes for CASSPLPLQSTGELFF.

In this sample, this clonotype turned up a few times. The chain joins TRBV7-3 to TRBJ2-1; D is ambiguous. CDR1 and CDR2 from the germline V gene are SGHTA and FQGTGA. The CDR3 is 15 residues long. V was trimmed by 5 bases and J by 7 bases, leaving 18 bases between them. The CDR3 nucleotides read TGTGCCAGCAGCCTAAACCGAAGCCCTGGGAATGAGCAGTTCTTC. Translated: CASSLNRSPGNEQFF.

This clonotype has only one observation. The genes are TRBV2 and TRBJ2-7, with 7 positions matching TRBD2. The V gene end was trimmed by 4 bases and the J gene end by 1 base; junction bases not matched to a gene: 4. The CDR3 is 14 residues long. Germline loops: CDR1 SNHLY, CDR2 FYNNEI. The chain's CDR3 is CASSVPSGSYEQYF. Written as DNA, the CDR3 is TGTGCCAGCAGTGTACCTAGCGGATCCTACGAGCAGTACTTC.

This clonotype has just a few counts. V and J are TRBV5-4 and TRBJ2-2; 9 nucleotides line up with TRBD2. J lost 6 bases, V lost 3 bases, and 9 bases had no gene match. The germline gives CDR1 SGHNT, CDR2 YYREEE (reference sequence). CDR3 length: 16 amino acids. The CDR3, as DNA: TGTGCCAGCAGCTCCTTTTCTAGCGGGAATTCCGGGGAGCTGTTTTTT. It encodes CASSSFSSGNSGELFF.

The CDR3, as DNA: TGTGCCAGCAGTTACTCCACAGGGGGCGCGACCGGGGAGCTGTTTTTT. Translated: CASSYSTGGATGELFF. The V call is TRBV6-5, the J call TRBJ2-2; 9 bases are a match to TRBD1. CDR3 length equals 16 residues. The V and J ends lost 0 bases and 5 bases, in that order; junction bases with no gene match: 4. Germline CDR1 and CDR2: MNHEY and SVGAGI.

This clonotype was found many times. The chain is built from TRBV3-1 and TRBJ1-5; 10 bases line up with TRBD1. The CDR3 covers 14 residues. Germline V gives CDR1 LGHDT, CDR2 YNNKEL (reference sequence). The ends lost 3 bases at V and 5 bases at J; junction bases unmatched: 1. CDR3 in DNA: TGTGCCAGCAGCCACGGGACAGGGGATCAGCCCCAGCATTTT. It yields the protein CASSHGTGDQPQHF.

Comment on this clonotype: A read error is possible here, since a much larger clone lies one base away. This rearrangement joins TRBV3-1 to TRBJ1-1; 7 positions match TRBD1. The CDR3 is 16 amino acids. The germline gives CDR1 LGHDT, CDR2 YNNKEL (reference sequence). V was clipped by 2 bases and J by 2 bases; unmatched bases: 8. CDR3 nucleotide sequence: TGTGCCAGCAGCCAATGGACAGGCTGGTCTAACACTGAAGCTTTCTTT. It is translated as CASSQWTGWSNTEAFF. Looking up the rest from reference TRBV3-1 and TRBJ1-1 gives the full variable domain: DTAVSQTPKYLVTQMGNDKSIKCEQNLGHDTMYWYKQDSKKFLKIMFSYNNKELIINETVPNRFSPKSPDKAHLNLHINSLELGDSAVYFCASSQWTGWSNTEAFFGQGTRLTVV.

This clonotype was recorded many times. CDR3 sequence (DNA): TGTGCCAGCAGTCCACTGGCTAGACCGAGCCAGCAGGGGCCTAACACTGAAGCTTTCTTT. This sequence encodes CASSPLARPSQQGPNTEAFF. This chain joins TRBV27 and TRBJ1-1, with D maybe TRBD1 (6 bases). The CDR3 runs to 20 residues. Trimming removed 5 bases at V and 2 bases at J, with 30 bases between. Per the germline V gene, CDR1 is MNHEY and CDR2 is SMNVEV (reference sequence).

This clonotype was seen repeatedly, ten times or more. The chain carries TRBV20-1 and TRBJ1-5, with 8 positions matching TRBD1. With 2 bases clipped from V and 6 bases from J, the junction kept 3 bases outside the gene matches. The germline CDR1 and CDR2 sequences are DFQATT and SNEGSKA (reference sequence). The CDR3 extends over 13 amino acids. The CDR3 spells CSARSGGGQPQHF. The CDR3 bases are TGCAGTGCTAGATCAGGGGGCGGTCAGCCCCAGCATTTT.